A single sample gave rise to the 16 T cell receptor beta chains below, sequenced in a study of beta chain features in type 1 diabetes. Sequenced material consisted of expressed TCRB transcripts (all of the isolated RNA was reverse transcribed). TCRdb's table, derived via immunoSEQ multiplex PCR, lists solely in-frame clones and lacks some. The data contain some 290,000 clones, around 24% of them singletons. No antigen is known for these receptors. Overall study results and limits: A moderate, significant TCRB CDR3 shortening appeared in type 1 diabetes across four CD4+ subsets.

The sequencing sample was made of naive CD4+ T cells from blood. The receptors were gathered from a woman aged 25 to 39 with type 1 diabetes.

The gene calls are TRBV29-1 and TRBJ2-1; a weak D match, TRBD2 (6 bases). The CDR3 runs 12 residues. Germline assignment: CDR1 SQVTM and CDR2 ANQGSEA. The V end lost 6 bases, the J end lost 5 bases, and 11 bases lay between the germline ends. CDR3 in DNA: TGCAGCGTCAGACTAGAAAACAATGAGCAGTTCTTC. It specifies CSVRLENNEQFF.

A few counts support this clone. The chain combines TRBV28 with TRBJ1-2; 10 nucleotides line up with TRBD1. V dropped 6 bases and J dropped 5; count of bases not matched to a gene: 9. This CDR3 region has 15 residues. Germline lookup yields CDR1 MDHEN and CDR2 SYDVKM. The CDR3 nucleotides read TGTGCCAGCAGCCCTTCCGGACAGGGGGAATATGGCTACACCTTC. Translated: CASSPSGQGEYGYTF.

This clone was observed a few times. This CDR3 is also generated by other DNA sequences in the sample. This rearrangement joins TRBV30 to TRBJ2-7; TRBD1 matches 7 bases. Losses at the gene ends were 3 bases for V and 5 bases for J; bases not matched to a gene: 4. Germline V lookup: CDR1 GTSNPN, CDR2 SVGIG (reference sequence). The length of the CDR3 is 12 residues. The CDR3 sequence is CAWSRTGDEQYF. The CDR3 DNA is TGTGCCTGGAGCCGTACAGGGGACGAGCAGTACTTC. Filled out from reference TRBV30 and TRBJ2-7, the complete variable domain reads SQTIHQWPATLVQPVGSPLSLECTVEGTSNPNLYWYRQAAGRGLQLLFYSVGIGQISSEVPQNLSASRPQDRQFILSSKKLLLSDSGFYLCAWSRTGDEQYFGPGTRLTVT.

The V gene is TRBV4-1, the J gene TRBJ1-5, with TRBD1 as a possible D gene (5 bases). Germline V CDR1 and CDR2: MGHRA, YSYEKL. V dropped 5 bases and J dropped 4 bases, with 27 bases sitting between them. The CDR3 runs 19 residues. The CDR3 DNA follows: TGCGCCAGCAGCTCGGGGGGATTGGGGCTTCTCATAAGGAATCAGCCCCAGCATTTT. It codes for CASSSGGLGLLIRNQPQHF.

This clone was counted only a few times. In nucleotides, the CDR3 is TGTGCCAGCAGCGTGGGGGGTAGCGGGAGGGCCTACACCGGGGAGCTGTTTTTT. It is translated as CASSVGGSGRAYTGELFF. The rearrangement links TRBV9 to TRBJ2-2; 11 bases match TRBD2. This CDR3 comprises 18 residues. Trimming cost V 2 bases and J 3 bases; bases outside gene matches: 9. Germline loops: CDR1 SGDLS, CDR2 YYNGEE.

CDR3 in amino acids: CSVDWPSGAQETQYF. CDR3 sequence (DNA): TGCAGCGTTGATTGGCCTAGCGGGGCCCAAGAGACCCAGTACTTC. The V gene is TRBV29-1, the J gene TRBJ2-5, with TRBD2 identical over 9 bases. The V and J ends lost 3 bases and 1 base, in that order; junction bases with no gene match: 6. Germline V gene lookup returns CDR1 SQVTM and CDR2 ANQGSEA. The CDR3 covers 15 residues.

The chain uses TRBV14 and TRBJ2-1; D uncertain. The CDR3 is 16 residues long. The germline V gene encodes CDR1 SGHDN and CDR2 FVKESK. The V gene lost 4 bases and the J gene lost 0 bases, with 13 bases spanning the gap. The CDR3 bases are TGTGCCAGCAGCCCTTTGCGGCCCAACTCCTACAATGAGCAGTTCTTC. Translated, it gives CASSPLRPNSYNEQFF.

This chain joins TRBV6-5 and TRBJ1-1; TRBD1 matches at 8 bases. V shed 6 bases, J shed 2 bases, and the junction held 5 bases outside the gene matches. This CDR3 is 14 amino acids long. Germline V gene lookup returns CDR1 MNHEY and CDR2 SVGAGI. The CDR3 sequence is CASSPGQENTEAFF. The DNA for the CDR3 is TGTGCCAGCAGCCCGGGACAGGAAAACACTGAAGCTTTCTTT.

V gene TRBV28 combines with J gene TRBJ2-1; D perhaps matches TRBD1 (6 bases). Germline V CDR1 and CDR2: MDHEN, SYDVKM. V gave up 2 bases and J gave up 11 bases, with 10 bases separating them. This CDR3 has 12 amino acids. DNA for the CDR3: TGTGCCAGCAGTTTAGAAGGGGGAAAGCAGTTCTTC. As protein: CASSLEGGKQFF.

The V gene is TRBV28, the J gene TRBJ1-2, with 7 bases that match TRBD1. J was trimmed by 7 bases and V by 3 bases; bases with no gene match: 8. The CDR3 sequence is 14 residues long. The germline V gene encodes CDR1 MDHEN and CDR2 SYDVKM. The CDR3, as DNA: TGTGCCAGCAGTTTTGGTAGACAGGGAGGTGGCTACACCTTC. It encodes CASSFGRQGGGYTF.

This clone appeared a few times. The chain combines TRBV27 with TRBJ2-5; 9 nucleotides align to TRBD2. Germline CDR1 is MNHEY and CDR2 is SMNVEV (reference sequence). The CDR3 totals 15 residues. V was clipped by 5 bases and J by 7 bases; unmatched bases: 11. The CDR3 coding sequence is TGTGCCAGCAGTACATCCGGGACTAGCCTAGGGACCCAGTACTTC. Amino acid sequence: CASSTSGTSLGTQYF.

This clone showed up just a few times. The rearrangement uses TRBV6-1 and TRBJ1-5, with TRBD1 as a possible D gene (6 bases). The V and J ends lost 2 bases and 4 bases respectively, with 9 bases between them. In germline, CDR1 is MNHNS, CDR2 SASEGT. The CDR3 has 14 residues. The CDR3 region has the DNA TGTGCCAGCAGTGAATTTAGGGGGAATCAGCCCCAGCATTTT. Its protein product is CASSEFRGNQPQHF.

Comments on this clone: Distinct nucleotide sequences in the sample also encode this CDR3. The chain couples TRBV29-1 to TRBJ2-5; no clear D gene. The V end lost 6 bases, the J end lost 0 bases, and 8 bases lay between the germline ends. There are 12 residues in the CDR3. CDR1 and CDR2 (germline): SQVTM, ANQGSEA. The CDR3 DNA follows: TGCAGCGTCGAACTCCACCAAGAGACCCAGTACTTC. Protein sequence: CSVELHQETQYF.

This clone turned up a few times. This sequence joins TRBV7-3 and TRBJ2-3, with TRBD2 as a possible D gene (6 bases). Germline assignment: CDR1 SGHTA and CDR2 FQGTGA. The CDR3 extends over 14 amino acids. V lost 5 bases, J lost 4 bases, and 13 bases lay in between. CDR3 nucleotide sequence: TGTGCCAGCAGCACGGGACTTGACTCAGATACGCAGTATTTT. It translates to CASSTGLDSDTQYF.

This rearrangement joins TRBV29-1 to TRBJ1-1; the D gene is possibly TRBD1 (5 bases). V was shortened by 4 bases and J by 6 bases, with 15 bases between the two germline ends. Germline V gene lookup returns CDR1 SQVTM and CDR2 ANQGSEA. The CDR3 sequence is 13 residues long. CDR3 region: CSVVGTEWAEAFF. The CDR3 coding sequence is TGCAGCGTTGTTGGGACTGAATGGGCTGAAGCTTTCTTT.

This clone was seen a handful of times. The chain is built from TRBV6-1 and TRBJ2-1, with 12 bases identical to TRBD2. The CDR3 extends over 16 amino acids. Germline-derived CDR1 and CDR2 are MNHNS and SASEGT. J lost 4 bases, V lost 2 bases, and 3 bases had no gene match. The DNA of the CDR3 is TGTGCCAGCAGTGAAATAGGACTAGCGGGGTACAATGAGCAGTTCTTC. Translation gives CASSEIGLAGYNEQFF.